This T cell receptor (beta chain) was sequenced in a study of blood T cell repertoires in COVID-19. Background on the study: Specimens from acute and convalescent COVID-19 originated in the United States, Italy and Spain. Sources were T cells, B-cell-depleted T cells, or PBMCs; the material itself was cDNA or gDNA.

The CDR3 runs 18 residues. Germline loops: CDR1 KGHDR, CDR2 SFDVKD. The ends lost 12 bases at V and 1 base at J; junction bases unmatched: 14. Per the study methods: The assay estimated nucleated cells by amplifying reference gene primers. Sequencing was performed with immunoSEQ multiplex PCR; in TCRdb, only in-frame clones are kept and a portion is missing. V and J calls and clone size are those listed in that table; D and trimming were worked out from the DNA. This table holds some 180,000 clones, around four fifths found once. The source is a woman aged 80 or over with acute or convalescent COVID-19. The sample was peripheral blood. The chain recombines TRBV24-1 with TRBJ2-1, with TRBD2 matching over 13 bases. CDR3 in amino acids: CAEGLAGDFSTSYNEQFF. CDR3 DNA sequence: TGTGCCGAAGGACTAGCGGGAGACTTTAGTACTTCCTACAATGAGCAGTTCTTC.